The 25 T cell receptor beta chains given below trace back to one sample, sequenced in a study of blood T cells in healthy people across ages. Alongside a J-beta primer mix, a sample-barcoded 5' primer served in a second PCR lasting roughly 6 to 11 cycles. TCRdb independently ran MiXCR on the 5' RACE reads; one entry per CDR3 protein. The repertoire includes about 1.8 million distinct CDR3 sequences, 40% to 55% of them detected once, and approximately 2% sits in the top ten. Material for sequencing was blood. These receptors were collected from a woman aged 40 to 49 in good health.

Notes on this clonotype: The junction differs from germline at one of its ends, possibly a read error. The chain links TRBV7-6 to TRBJ2-6; D gene ambiguous. The germline CDR1 and CDR2 sequences are SGHVS and FNYEAQ. CDR3 size: 15 residues. The CDR3 sequence: CVSSLGSSGANVLTF. CDR3 DNA sequence: TGTGTCAGCAGCTTAGGAAGCTCTGGGGCCAACGTCCTGACTTTC.

The V call is TRBV5-5, the J call TRBJ1-2, with D maybe TRBD1 (6 bases). Germline-derived CDR1 and CDR2 are SGHKS and YYEKEE (reference sequence). V dropped 2 bases and J dropped 7 bases, with 12 bases sitting between them. CDR3 length equals 13 residues. CDR3 sequence (DNA): TGTGCCAGCAGCTTTCACAGGGCGGGTGGCTACACCTTC. Translation gives CASSFHRAGGYTF. The full variable domain, its missing parts supplied by reference TRBV5-5 and TRBJ1-2, is DAGVTQSPTHLIKTRGQQVTLRCSPISGHKSVSWYQQVLGQGPQFIFQYYEKEERGRGNFPDRFSARQFPNYSSELNVNALLLGDSALYLCASSFHRAGGYTFGSGTRLTVV.

This clonotype came up once. The chain employs TRBV5-1 and TRBJ2-1; D gene unclear. Per the germline V gene, CDR1 is SGHRS and CDR2 is YFSETQ. Between the trimmed V and J ends, which lost 0 bases and 8 bases, there was a span of 12 bases. The CDR3 sequence is 14 residues long. The CDR3 nucleotides read TGCGCCAGCAGCTTGGAGGCTAGTATAGATGAGCAGTTCTTC. Translation gives CASSLEASIDEQFF. Looking up the rest from reference TRBV5-1 and TRBJ2-1 gives the full variable domain: KAGVTQTPRYLIKTRGQQVTLSCSPISGHRSVSWYQQTPGQGLQFLFEYFSETQRNKGNFPGRFSGRQFSNSRSEMNVSTLELGDSALYLCASSLEASIDEQFFGPGTRLTVL.

As DNA, the CDR3 is TGCGCCAGCAGCCAAGAAGTCGGCAGGGACTATGGCTACACCTTC. Amino acid sequence: CASSQEVGRDYGYTF. This rearrangement joins TRBV4-1 to TRBJ1-2; a possible D gene is TRBD1 (5 bases). This CDR3 has 15 residues. Per the germline V gene, CDR1 is MGHRA and CDR2 is YSYEKL. The V end lost 0 bases, the J end lost 3 bases, and 11 bases lay between the germline ends.

The chain is built from TRBV29-1 and TRBJ2-7, with 11 positions matching TRBD2. This CDR3 has 11 amino acids. Per the germline V gene, CDR1 is SQVTM and CDR2 is ANQGSEA. V shed 6 bases, J shed 7 bases, and the junction held 2 bases outside the gene matches. CDR3 amino acids: CSVGTSGEQYF. CDR3 DNA sequence: TGCAGCGTAGGGACTAGCGGTGAGCAGTACTTC.

This clonotype occurred a few times. The genes are TRBV27 and TRBJ1-2, with no clear D. This CDR3 has 13 amino acids. Trimming stripped 3 bases from V and 6 bases from J, with 11 bases between. Germline loops: CDR1 MNHEY, CDR2 SMNVEV (reference sequence). CDR3 loop: CASSLVGRHGYTF. In DNA form, the CDR3 reads TGTGCCAGCAGTTTGGTCGGGCGGCATGGCTACACCTTC.

The CDR3 region has the DNA TGCGCCAGCAGCCAAGATGTGGGACCAGCCCCCGATACGCAGTATTTT. This gives the protein CASSQDVGPAPDTQYF. V is TRBV4-3 and J is TRBJ2-3, with D perhaps being TRBD1 or TRBD2 (5 bases each). The CDR3 runs to 16 residues. Trimming removed 0 bases from V and 6 bases from J, with 16 bases in between. Germline lookup yields CDR1 LGHNA and CDR2 YSLEER.

This clonotype occurred a few times. CDR3 amino acids: CASSQDRPGNTEAFF. CDR3 bases: TGCGCCAGCAGCCAAGATAGGCCGGGGAACACTGAAGCTTTCTTT. The J gene is TRBJ1-1, the V gene TRBV4-1; D is unresolved. In germline, CDR1 is MGHRA, CDR2 YSYEKL. The CDR3 runs 15 residues. Trimming took 0 bases from V and 1 from J, leaving 9 bases between them.

The chain has TRBV20-1 and TRBJ2-5; D is unclear. The end of the DNA is better explained by TRBJ2-7, so the J call may be wrong. The CDR3 has 11 amino acids. The germline V gene encodes CDR1 DFQATT and CDR2 SNEGSKA (reference sequence). The CDR3 reads CSAYDTFEQYF. CDR3 nucleotides: TGCAGTGCTTATGACACTTTCGAGCAGTACTTC.

This sequence joins TRBV20-1 and TRBJ1-1; D may be TRBD1 (6 bases). The CDR3 length is 12 residues. The germline V gene has CDR1 DFQATT and CDR2 SNEGSKA (reference sequence). V lost 4 bases and J 4 bases, leaving 10 bases between the germline ends. The CDR3 DNA reads as TGCAGTGCTAACAGGGAGCGCACTGAAGCTTTCTTT. This translates into CSANRERTEAFF.

The chain carries TRBV11-2 and TRBJ2-5; D perhaps matches TRBD1 (6 bases). Germline CDR1 reads SGHAT; CDR2 reads FQNNGV. The CDR3 spans 15 residues. V dropped 3 bases and J dropped 1 base, with 12 bases sitting between them. The CDR3 loop reads CASSFGRGVQETQYF. The DNA for the CDR3 is TGTGCCAGCAGCTTCGGCAGGGGCGTCCAAGAGACCCAGTACTTC. The whole variable domain, remainder taken from reference TRBV11-2 and TRBJ2-5, is EAGVAQSPRYKIIEKRQSVAFWCNPISGHATLYWYQQILGQGPKLLIQFQNNGVVDDSQLPKDRFSAERLKGVDSTLKIQPAKLEDSAVYLCASSFGRGVQETQYFGPGTRLLVL.

The chain joins TRBV6-2 or TRBV6-3 to TRBJ1-1, with TRBD1 as a possible D gene (5 bases). Trimming pared 6 bases from V and 0 bases from J, leaving 20 bases between. The CDR3 sequence is 17 residues long. From germline, CDR1 is MNHEY and CDR2 SVGEGT. The CDR3 region is CASSYDGLGGLNTEAFF. In DNA form, the CDR3 reads TGTGCCAGCAGCTACGATGGATTGGGGGGATTGAACACTGAAGCTTTCTTT.

This clonotype was detected a few times. The genes are TRBV12-3 or TRBV12-4 and TRBJ2-7; D perhaps matches TRBD1 (6 bases). Trimming removed 5 bases from V and 5 bases from J, with 10 bases in between. There are 12 residues in the CDR3. The CDR3 sequence is CASSNRVDEQYF. DNA of the CDR3: TGTGCCAGCAGTAACAGGGTGGACGAGCAGTACTTC.

Turning to this clonotype: Sequence at one end of the junction differs from germline and may be a read error. CDR3: CAIRESTAEQYF. The CDR3 nucleotides read TGTGCCATCAGGGAGTCGACAGCAGAGCAGTACTTC. The chain couples TRBV10-3 to TRBJ2-7, with a weak D call TRBD1 (5 bases). Germline CDR1 reads ENHRY; CDR2 reads SYGVKD. This CDR3 has 12 residues.

The chain carries TRBV29-1 and TRBJ2-2; D call uncertain. The CDR3 consists of 14 residues. The V gene lost 2 bases and the J gene lost 0 bases, with 7 bases spanning the gap. The germline V gene encodes CDR1 SQVTM and CDR2 ANQGSEA. CDR3 in amino acids: CSVERATNTGELFF. The CDR3 coding sequence is TGCAGCGTTGAAAGGGCTACGAACACCGGGGAGCTGTTTTTT.

This clonotype was found a few times. V is TRBV6-2 or TRBV6-3 and J is TRBJ2-6; possibly TRBD2 for D (6 bases). Trimming took off 8 bases at V and 0 bases at J, with 14 bases between the two ends. CDR3 size: 16 residues. Germline CDR1 reads MNHEY; CDR2 reads SVGEGT. The CDR3 DNA follows: TGTGCCAGCGGGCACAGGCGGGGCTCTGGGGCCAACGTCCTGACTTTC. This sequence encodes CASGHRRGSGANVLTF.

The chain couples TRBV7-9 to TRBJ2-1, with D tentatively TRBD2 (6 bases). Trimming took 2 bases from V and 10 from J, leaving 18 bases between them. CDR3 length: 15 residues. The germline CDR1 and CDR2 sequences are SEHNR and FQNEAQ (reference sequence). CDR3 protein: CASSLRLGSSDEQFF. CDR3 nucleotide sequence: TGTGCCAGCAGCTTAAGACTAGGGTCCAGTGACGAGCAGTTCTTC. Full variable domain (missing parts from reference TRBV7-9 and TRBJ2-1): DTGVSQNPRHKITKRGQNVTFRCDPISEHNRLYWYRQTLGQGPEFLTYFQNEAQLEKSRLLSDRFSAERPKGSFSTLEIQRTEQGDSAMYLCASSLRLGSSDEQFFGPGTRLTVL.

This clonotype was detected once. The genes are TRBV6-2 or TRBV6-3 and TRBJ2-1; the D gene is possibly TRBD1 (6 bases). This CDR3 spans 16 amino acids. V lost 2 bases to trimming and J lost 6 bases, with 17 bases between them. Germline CDR1 is MNHEY and CDR2 is SVGEGT. The DNA for the CDR3 is TGTGCCAGCAGTTACGATCGGCAGGGGAAGGTCAATGAGCAGTTCTTC. It codes for CASSYDRQGKVNEQFF.

The chain is built from TRBV7-8 and TRBJ2-1; tentatively, D is TRBD1 (7 bases). The V and J ends lost 2 bases and 7 bases respectively, with 15 bases between them. Germline loops: CDR1 SGHVS, CDR2 FQNEAQ. The CDR3 consists of 15 residues. This chain's CDR3 is CASSLRGGRGNEQFF. In nucleotides, the CDR3 is TGTGCCAGCAGCTTAAGAGGGGGCCGGGGGAATGAGCAGTTCTTC.

V is TRBV10-3 and J is TRBJ1-5; D call uncertain. The CDR3 is 14 amino acids. The germline V gene has CDR1 ENHRY and CDR2 SYGVKD. Trimming took 0 bases from V and 4 from J, leaving 7 bases between them. DNA for the CDR3: TGTGCCATCAGTGAGTCCTGGGATAATCAGCCCCAGCATTTT. It is translated as CAISESWDNQPQHF.

The chain uses TRBV6-2 or TRBV6-3 and TRBJ2-3; 11 nucleotides agree with TRBD1. CDR1 is MNHEY and CDR2 is SVGEGT in the germline V gene. With V trimmed by 8 bases and J by 3 bases, 4 bases remained unmatched. The CDR3 has 14 residues. CDR3 sequence (DNA): TGTGCCAGCTGCCGGGACAGGGGGACAGATACGCAGTATTTT. This codes for CASCRDRGTDTQYF.

The sample holds a few counts of this clonotype. The chain is built from TRBV4-1 and TRBJ2-3; TRBD2 matches at 12 bases. CDR3 size: 16 residues. The V gene's germline CDR1 is MGHRA and CDR2 YSYEKL. The J segment lost 1 base and the V segment lost 2 bases, leaving 1 base of the junction unmatched. The CDR3 loop reads CASSQLAGGGTDTQYF. The CDR3 DNA sequence: TGCGCCAGCAGCCAACTAGCGGGGGGGGGCACAGATACGCAGTATTTT.

V gene TRBV2 combines with J gene TRBJ2-5; 9 bases fit TRBD2. Germline CDR1 is SNHLY and CDR2 is FYNNEI. The junction had 12 bases not matched to a gene; V was cut back by 8 bases and J by 11 bases. The CDR3 extends over 13 amino acids. The CDR3 nucleotides are TGTGCCAGCGGGGGACTAGCCGATTTCAAGCAGTACTTC. It yields the protein CASGGLADFKQYF.

This clonotype was found a few times. The genes are TRBV20-1 and TRBJ2-7; 10 positions match TRBD2. This CDR3 contains 15 residues. Per the germline V gene, CDR1 is DFQATT and CDR2 is SNEGSKA (reference sequence). The V gene end was trimmed by 5 bases and the J gene end by 0 bases; junction bases not matched to a gene: 7. The CDR3 reads CSASLAGAISYEQYF. CDR3 in DNA: TGCAGTGCTTCCCTAGCGGGGGCCATCTCCTACGAGCAGTACTTC.

This clonotype was recorded a few times. The V gene is TRBV6-6, the J gene TRBJ2-4, with unresolved D. Germline-derived CDR1 and CDR2 are MNHNY and SVGAGI (reference sequence). V was cut by 2 bases and J by 0 bases, with 8 bases left in between. The length of the CDR3 is 15 residues. In DNA form, the CDR3 reads TGTGCCAGCAGTTACGCCAGTCTAGCCAAAAACATTCAGTACTTC. Its protein is CASSYASLAKNIQYF.